Here is one TCR beta chain with its context. Its antigen is still unknown. The germline gives CDR1 SNHLY, CDR2 FYNNEI. V lost 8 bases, J lost 1 base, and 5 bases stayed unmatched. CDR3 length: 15 residues. This sample is drawn from a study of shared clonotypes between healthy human individuals. Study-level points and caveats: Unshared clonotypes carried lower generation probabilities than those common to all four donors.

Profiled with immunoSEQ multiplex PCR; TCRdb holds only in-frame clones, not every one. The sample contains roughly 2 million clones, approximately 96% of which appear only once. The genes are TRBV2 and TRBJ2-5; TRBD2 matches at 12 bases. The clonotype comes from a man between 18 and 35 years old in good health. The material sequenced was naive CD4+ T cells sorted from blood. This sample's subset: CD45RA+ positively selected. CDR3 region: CASAGTSGRQETQYF. CDR3 nucleotides: TGTGCCAGCGCCGGGACTAGCGGGCGCCAAGAGACCCAGTACTTC. The variable domain in full, completed from reference TRBV2 and TRBJ2-5, reads EPEVTQTPSHQVTQMGQEVILRCVPISNHLYFYWYRQILGQKVEFLVSFYNNEISEKSEIFDDQFSVERPDGSNFTLKIRSTKLEDSAMYFCASAGTSGRQETQYFGPGTRLLVL.